The 12 T cell receptor beta chains given below trace back to one sample, sequenced in a study of blood T cell repertoires in COVID-19. Profiled with immunoSEQ multiplex PCR; TCRdb holds only in-frame clones, not every one. The sample has fewer than 200,000 clones, roughly 89% seen once. Sequenced: peripheral blood. All receptors come from a woman in her sixties or seventies with COVID-19, enrolled during active disease.

The chain is built from TRBV2 and TRBJ2-5; 13 nucleotides line up with TRBD2. Germline V gene lookup returns CDR1 SNHLY and CDR2 FYNNEI. J lost 2 bases, V lost 5 bases, and 2 bases had no gene match. The CDR3 runs to 15 residues. The CDR3: CASSLGLAGQETQYF. CDR3 bases: TGTGCCAGCAGTCTGGGACTAGCGGGGCAAGAGACCCAGTACTTC.

This clone was observed a handful of times. The chain uses TRBV7-8 and TRBJ1-1; the D is unclear. Trimming shortened V by 2 bases and J by 1 base, and 5 bases separated the two germline ends. Germline CDR1 SGHVS, CDR2 FQNEAQ. This CDR3 region has 13 residues. The CDR3 here is CASSLRQNTEAFF. In DNA form, the CDR3 reads TGTGCCAGCAGCTTACGACAGAACACTGAAGCTTTCTTT.

The V and J genes are TRBV25-1 and TRBJ2-7, with D possibly matching TRBD1 (6 bases). The CDR3 contains 13 residues. The V gene's germline CDR1 is MGHDK and CDR2 SYGVNS. The V end lost 5 bases, the J end lost 3 bases, and 11 bases lay between the germline ends. CDR3 bases: TGTGCCAGCAGTCCGATGACAGGCTACGAGCAGTACTTC. Its translation: CASSPMTGYEQYF.

The chain employs TRBV6-5 and TRBJ2-1; D is perhaps TRBD1 (6 bases). Trimming removed 6 bases at V and 0 bases at J, with 12 bases between. Per the germline V gene, CDR1 is MNHEY and CDR2 is SVGAGI. This CDR3 contains 15 residues. The CDR3 region is CASRVDRSSYNEQFF. DNA of the CDR3: TGTGCCAGCAGGGTGGACAGAAGCTCCTACAATGAGCAGTTCTTC.

This clone has only one observation. The rearrangement joins TRBV18 to TRBJ2-7; 7 bases are a match to TRBD1. V was clipped by 6 bases and J by 4 bases; unmatched bases: 12. This CDR3 has 15 amino acids. From germline, CDR1 is KGHSH and CDR2 LQKENI. This CDR3 is CASSLGQQHIYEQYF. CDR3 bases: TGTGCCAGCTCCCTGGGACAGCAGCATATTTACGAGCAGTACTTC.

J is TRBJ1-3 and V is TRBV9, with 8 bases identical to TRBD1. Germline loops: CDR1 SGDLS, CDR2 YYNGEE. The CDR3 length is 15 residues. Unmatched junction bases numbered 2, after V lost 0 bases and J lost 3 bases. The DNA for the CDR3 is TGTGCCAGCAGCGTAGAAGGACAGGGTGGAAACACCATATATTTT. It encodes CASSVEGQGGNTIYF.

V is TRBV4-1 and J is TRBJ2-7; 8 bases map to TRBD2. The V and J ends lost 6 bases and 5 bases, in that order; junction bases with no gene match: 6. In germline, CDR1 is MGHRA, CDR2 YSYEKL. The CDR3 is 13 residues long. CDR3 protein: CASRGREGDEQYF. The CDR3 DNA sequence: TGCGCCAGCAGGGGTCGGGAGGGCGACGAGCAGTACTTC.

This clone was detected only a few times. This chain links TRBV5-1 with TRBJ2-1, with D uncertain. From germline, CDR1 is SGHRS and CDR2 YFSETQ. The CDR3 is made up of 14 amino acids. The germline V and J ends were trimmed by 0 bases and 4 bases, with 8 bases remaining between them. The CDR3 coding sequence is TGCGCCAGCAGCTTGGTGGAGATATACAATGAGCAGTTCTTC. It yields the protein CASSLVEIYNEQFF.

This clone was counted once. The chain couples TRBV3-1 (or the pseudogene TRBV3-2) to TRBJ2-7; D possibly corresponds to TRBD2 (6 bases). Germline V gene lookup returns CDR1 LGHDT and CDR2 YNNKEL (reference sequence). The CDR3 extends over 16 amino acids. The V end lost 1 base, the J end lost 5 bases, and 18 bases lay between the germline ends. CDR3 sequence: CASSQVATGVHHEQYF. In DNA form, the CDR3 reads TGTGCCAGCAGCCAAGTCGCGACGGGAGTACACCACGAGCAGTACTTC.

V gene TRBV9 combines with J gene TRBJ2-3; 7 bases are shared with TRBD1. Germline CDR1 is SGDLS and CDR2 is YYNGEE. This CDR3 is built from 15 residues. V shed 4 bases and J 7 bases; nucleotides not matched to a gene: 12. The CDR3 DNA follows: TGTGCCAGCAGCTCCACAGGGGATGTCGGGAATACGCAGTATTTT. Its translation is CASSSTGDVGNTQYF.

The chain joins TRBV7-8 to TRBJ2-1; 9 bases line up with TRBD1. CDR3 length: 15 residues. In germline, CDR1 is SGHVS, CDR2 FQNEAQ. J was trimmed by 6 bases and V by 4 bases; bases with no gene match: 7. This CDR3 is CASSYRTGASNEQFF. The CDR3 DNA reads TGTGCCAGCAGCTACAGGACAGGGGCCTCCAATGAGCAGTTCTTC.

This clone appeared once. Other nucleotide sequences from this sample produce the same CDR3. The gene calls are TRBV5-5 and TRBJ2-5; 8 bases fit TRBD1. From germline, CDR1 is SGHKS and CDR2 YYEKEE (reference sequence). This CDR3 has 14 residues. The ends lost 4 bases at V and 4 bases at J; junction bases unmatched: 6. The CDR3 bases are TGTGCCAGCAGCCTTGGACAGGGCGTAGAGACCCAGTACTTC. It translates to CASSLGQGVETQYF.